Listed below are T cell receptor beta chains from one sample, sequenced in a study of beta chain features in type 1 diabetes. The table came from immunoSEQ multiplex PCR; TCRdb's copy has only in-frame clones and leaves some out. The repertoire holds about 350,000 clones, with roughly 21% as singletons. The specimen was naive CD4+ T cells from blood. The receptors were sampled from a young woman in good health. Both conserved end residues are part of each CDR3. Each record gives: CDR3 protein, J gene, V gene.

CDR3 protein: CASSQWGRVNEQFF; J gene: TRBJ2-1; V gene: TRBV14
CDR3 protein: CASSSPRPTVNSPLHF; J gene: TRBJ1-6; V gene: TRBV11-2
CDR3 protein: CAWTGTTDTQYF; J gene: TRBJ2-3; V gene: TRBV30
CDR3 protein: CASSPPGQPNTGELFF; J gene: TRBJ2-2; V gene: TRBV5-4
CDR3 protein: CASSSPDREGYGYTF; J gene: TRBJ1-2; V gene: TRBV11-3
CDR3 protein: CASSEGLAREEFF; J gene: TRBJ2-1; V gene: TRBV6-1
CDR3 protein: CSVDRTGGGYTF; J gene: TRBJ1-2; V gene: TRBV29-1
CDR3 protein: CASRGGPVGFF; J gene: TRBJ2-1; V gene: TRBV2
CDR3 protein: CASSRPGTVSTDTQYF; J gene: TRBJ2-3; V gene: TRBV14
CDR3 protein: CASSGDSRWQPQHF; J gene: TRBJ1-5; V gene: TRBV2
CDR3 protein: CAWVPGANTEAFF; J gene: TRBJ1-1; V gene: TRBV30
CDR3 protein: CASSIDFPGNTEAFF; J gene: TRBJ1-1; V gene: TRBV23-1
CDR3 protein: CASSSGTSGSYEQYF; J gene: TRBJ2-7; V gene: TRBV27
CDR3 protein: CASSLSGTGNTGELFF; J gene: TRBJ2-2; V gene: TRBV5-1
CDR3 protein: CASSVDSGTGAYGYTF; J gene: TRBJ1-2; V gene: TRBV9
CDR3 protein: CASSVDRGDTYEQYF; J gene: TRBJ2-7; V gene: TRBV2
CDR3 protein: CARQGVRGNTIYF; J gene: TRBJ1-3; V gene: TRBV2
CDR3 protein: CSVGQGNPYEQYF; J gene: TRBJ2-7; V gene: TRBV29-1
CDR3 protein: CASSPLGGTQYF; J gene: TRBJ2-5; V gene: TRBV7-3
CDR3 protein: CASSTNPGNTIYF; J gene: TRBJ1-3; V gene: TRBV18
CDR3 protein: CASSITDGTYEQYF; J gene: TRBJ2-7; V gene: TRBV11-2
CDR3 protein: CASTEGGTWTEAFF; J gene: TRBJ1-1; V gene: TRBV19
CDR3 protein: CASSFGGIGSSYEQYF; J gene: TRBJ2-7; V gene: TRBV7-9
CDR3 protein: CASSPGQGDQPQHF; J gene: TRBJ1-5; V gene: TRBV18
CDR3 protein: CASSEILSRELFF; J gene: TRBJ2-2; V gene: TRBV25-1
CDR3 protein: CASSSRGTEAFF; J gene: TRBJ1-1; V gene: TRBV7-9
CDR3 protein: CASSVGLAGGLETQYF; J gene: TRBJ2-5; V gene: TRBV9
CDR3 protein: CASSLERGYEAFF; J gene: TRBJ1-1; V gene: TRBV11-1
CDR3 protein: CASSLSGRSTDTQYF; J gene: TRBJ2-3; V gene: TRBV5-1
CDR3 protein: CAISESRMEVSYNEQFF; J gene: TRBJ2-1; V gene: TRBV10-3
CDR3 protein: CASRSGQRNTGYTF; J gene: TRBJ1-2; V gene: TRBV6-6
CDR3 protein: CAWSDLEGDTQYF; J gene: TRBJ2-3; V gene: TRBV30
CDR3 protein: CASSPWTGDHEQYF; J gene: TRBJ2-7; V gene: TRBV6-5
CDR3 protein: CASSLSSRSSPLHF; J gene: TRBJ1-6; V gene: TRBV27
CDR3 protein: CASSSWGGANYGYTF; J gene: TRBJ1-2; V gene: TRBV5-4
CDR3 protein: CASSLLDSSNEKLFF; J gene: TRBJ1-4; V gene: TRBV7-9
CDR3 protein: CASRLDGSSYNEQFF; J gene: TRBJ2-1; V gene: TRBV4-2
CDR3 protein: CASSPTGVGTDTQYF; J gene: TRBJ2-3; V gene: TRBV4-1
CDR3 protein: CASSTGLGTGGGEQYF; J gene: TRBJ2-7; V gene: TRBV4-3
CDR3 protein: CASGPGAGVSGANVLTF; J gene: TRBJ2-6; V gene: TRBV7-9
CDR3 protein: CAIGTEDNSPLHF; J gene: TRBJ1-6; V gene: TRBV10-3
CDR3 protein: CASSQVTGTRRGPEQFF; J gene: TRBJ2-1; V gene: TRBV4-1
CDR3 protein: CASSSRTRRDYEQYF; J gene: TRBJ2-7; V gene: TRBV7-8
CDR3 protein: CSVEDRVEQETQYF; J gene: TRBJ2-5; V gene: TRBV29-1
CDR3 protein: CASSLRLAAGELFF; J gene: TRBJ2-2; V gene: TRBV5-6
CDR3 protein: CASSYQPGDQPQHF; J gene: TRBJ1-5; V gene: TRBV6-6
CDR3 protein: CASSLKLTGELFF; J gene: TRBJ2-2; V gene: TRBV5-6
CDR3 protein: CASSYQLNTEAFF; J gene: TRBJ1-1; V gene: TRBV6-5
CDR3 protein: CASSLSSNQPQHF; J gene: TRBJ1-5; V gene: TRBV19